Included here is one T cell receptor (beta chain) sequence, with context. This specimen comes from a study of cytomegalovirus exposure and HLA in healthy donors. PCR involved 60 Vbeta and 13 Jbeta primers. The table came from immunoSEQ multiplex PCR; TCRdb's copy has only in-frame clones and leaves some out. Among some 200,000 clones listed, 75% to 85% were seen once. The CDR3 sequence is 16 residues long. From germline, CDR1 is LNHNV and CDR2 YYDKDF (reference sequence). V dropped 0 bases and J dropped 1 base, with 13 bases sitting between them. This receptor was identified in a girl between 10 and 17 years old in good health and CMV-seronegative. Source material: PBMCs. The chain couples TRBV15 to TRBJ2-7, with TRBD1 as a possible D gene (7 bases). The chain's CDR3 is CATSREGAGGSYEQYF. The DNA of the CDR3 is TGTGCCACCAGCAGAGAAGGTGCAGGGGGGTCCTACGAGCAGTACTTC.